These 20 T cell receptor beta chains were sequenced from one sample in a study of siplizumab effects on memory and regulatory T cells. TCRdb's table, derived via immunoSEQ multiplex PCR, lists solely in-frame clones and lacks some. The repertoire holds 75,000 to 100,000 clones, with 94% as singletons. The specimen sequenced was non-Treg CD4+ T cells sorted from blood. The receptors come from a human donor in good health.

This clone has a single count. The chain employs TRBV9 and TRBJ2-3; TRBD2 matches 13 bases. This CDR3 is 16 amino acids long. Germline values: CDR1 SGDLS, CDR2 YYNGEE. V was clipped by 3 bases and J by 2 bases; unmatched bases: 3. DNA for the CDR3: TGTGCCAGCAGCGGGACTAGCGGGAGCCTCACAGATACGCAGTATTTT. Its translation is CASSGTSGSLTDTQYF.

The chain carries TRBV2 and TRBJ1-2; D unresolved. Trimming shortened V by 6 bases and J by 4 bases, and 15 bases separated the two germline ends. CDR1 and CDR2 from the germline V gene are SNHLY and FYNNEI. This CDR3 region has 14 residues. For the CDR3, the DNA is TGTGCCAGCAGCGCAAACCCAACCGTCTATGGCTACACCTTC. This sequence encodes CASSANPTVYGYTF.

The chain combines TRBV7-9 with TRBJ1-1; D uncertain. V shed 1 base and J shed 3 bases, with 6 bases lying between them. The CDR3 length is 13 residues. From germline, CDR1 is SEHNR and CDR2 FQNEAQ (reference sequence). CDR3 amino acids: CASSLGGDTEAFF. In DNA, the CDR3 is TGTGCCAGCAGCTTAGGAGGAGACACTGAAGCTTTCTTT. Full variable domain (remainder filled in from reference TRBV7-9 and TRBJ1-1): DTGVSQNPRHKITKRGQNVTFRCDPISEHNRLYWYRQTLGQGPEFLTYFQNEAQLEKSRLLSDRFSAERPKGSFSTLEIQRTEQGDSAMYLCASSLGGDTEAFFGQGTRLTVV.

This rearrangement joins TRBV7-9 to TRBJ1-4; TRBD1 matches 7 bases. V lost 4 bases and J lost 8; bases outside the gene matches: 10. The germline V gene encodes CDR1 SEHNR and CDR2 FQNEAQ (reference sequence). The CDR3 runs to 15 residues. CDR3 DNA: TGTGCCAGCAGCTCTACGACAGGGTCAGGAGAAAAACTGTTTTTT. It encodes CASSSTTGSGEKLFF. The whole variable domain, filled in from reference TRBV7-9 and TRBJ1-4, reads DTGVSQNPRHKITKRGQNVTFRCDPISEHNRLYWYRQTLGQGPEFLTYFQNEAQLEKSRLLSDRFSAERPKGSFSTLEIQRTEQGDSAMYLCASSSTTGSGEKLFFGSGTQLSVL.

V gene TRBV7-8 combines with J gene TRBJ1-4, with no clear D. This CDR3 spans 17 amino acids. V shed 5 bases and J shed 0 bases, with 16 bases lying between them. The germline gives CDR1 SGHVS, CDR2 FQNEAQ. Here the CDR3 reads CASSPRNPGATNEKLFF. The CDR3, as DNA: TGTGCCAGCAGCCCGCGTAATCCGGGTGCAACTAATGAAAAACTGTTTTTT.

This clone appeared once. The chain couples TRBV29-1 to TRBJ1-2; no clear D. The CDR3 extends over 9 amino acids. CDR1 SQVTM and CDR2 ANQGSEA come from the germline V gene. V was cut by 3 bases and J by 7 bases, with 3 bases left in between. The CDR3 reads CSVDTGYTF. DNA of the CDR3: TGCAGCGTTGATACTGGCTACACCTTC. Full variable domain (missing parts from reference TRBV29-1 and TRBJ1-2): SAVISQKPSRDICQRGTSLTIQCQVDSQVTMMFWYRQQPGQSLTLIATANQGSEATYESGFVIDKFPISRPNLTFSTLTVSNMSPEDSSIYLCSVDTGYTFGSGTRLTVV.

The rearrangement joins TRBV6-5 to TRBJ2-7; D possibly corresponds to TRBD1 (6 bases). V lost 2 bases and J 2 bases, leaving 13 bases between the germline ends. Germline V gives CDR1 MNHEY, CDR2 SVGAGI. The CDR3 loop spans 15 amino acids. The DNA for the CDR3 is TGTGCCAGCAGTTACACGGGACATCAACCCTACGAGCAGTACTTC. This encodes CASSYTGHQPYEQYF.

The gene calls are TRBV5-1 and TRBJ1-6; the D gene is possibly TRBD1 (6 bases). Between the trimmed V and J ends, which lost 4 bases and 3 bases, there was a span of 8 bases. The CDR3 sequence is 14 residues long. The germline V gene has CDR1 SGHRS and CDR2 YFSETQ. The CDR3 DNA reads as TGCGCCAGCAGCATGGACAGCTATAATTCACCCCTCCACTTT. This encodes CASSMDSYNSPLHF.

V and J are TRBV5-6 and TRBJ1-5, with 7 bases fitting TRBD1. The CDR3 covers 12 residues. Germline loops: CDR1 SGHDT, CDR2 YYEEEE. V shed 4 bases and J 14 bases; nucleotides not matched to a gene: 9. This CDR3 reads CASSTSTGRKHF. The CDR3 bases are TGTGCCAGCAGCACATCGACAGGGAGGAAGCATTTT.

The V and J genes are TRBV10-3 and TRBJ1-5; 9 bases align to TRBD1. Per the germline V gene, CDR1 is ENHRY and CDR2 is SYGVKD. The CDR3 contains 14 residues. Trimming took 6 bases from V and 5 from J; bases not matched to a gene: 5. The CDR3 region is CAISPGQGYQPQHF. CDR3 nucleotides: TGTGCCATCAGCCCGGGACAGGGATATCAGCCCCAGCATTTT.

The chain has TRBV2 and TRBJ2-1; 16 bases are a match to TRBD2. The ends lost 6 bases at V and 7 bases at J; junction bases unmatched: 9. This CDR3 has 17 residues. CDR1 is SNHLY and CDR2 is FYNNEI in the germline V gene. This CDR3 reads CASSWGLAGGIGNEQFF. CDR3 nucleotide sequence: TGTGCCAGCAGCTGGGGACTAGCGGGGGGGATCGGTAATGAGCAGTTCTTC.

This chain links TRBV6-1 with TRBJ2-5; the match to TRBD2 covers 10 bases. The germline V gene has CDR1 MNHNS and CDR2 SASEGT. CDR3 length: 14 amino acids. V trimming: 5 bases; J trimming: 5 bases; junction bases outside the gene matches: 5. The CDR3 loop is CASSIAGGGETQYF. The CDR3 bases are TGTGCCAGCAGTATAGCGGGGGGCGGGGAGACCCAGTACTTC.

V and J are TRBV30 and TRBJ2-2; D gene uncertain. Germline V gives CDR1 GTSNPN, CDR2 SVGIG (reference sequence). The CDR3 runs 14 residues. V lost 0 bases to trimming and J lost 7 bases, with 12 bases between them. CDR3 nucleotide sequence: TGTGCCTGGAGTGTACTAACTGCCGTCGGGGAGCTGTTTTTT. Its translation: CAWSVLTAVGELFF.

The rearrangement links TRBV5-1 to TRBJ2-1; D is possibly TRBD1 (5 bases). CDR3 length: 15 residues. Germline CDR1 reads SGHRS; CDR2 reads YFSETQ. Trimming removed 0 bases at V and 1 base at J, with 8 bases between. Here the CDR3 DNA reads TGCGCCAGCAGCTTGGACGCAGGGTCCTACAATGAGCAGTTCTTC. Amino acids: CASSLDAGSYNEQFF. Full variable domain (missing parts from reference TRBV5-1 and TRBJ2-1): KAGVTQTPRYLIKTRGQQVTLSCSPISGHRSVSWYQQTPGQGLQFLFEYFSETQRNKGNFPGRFSGRQFSNSRSEMNVSTLELGDSALYLCASSLDAGSYNEQFFGPGTRLTVL.

The V gene is TRBV4-1, the J gene TRBJ2-2; D may be TRBD1 (6 bases). CDR1 and CDR2 (germline): MGHRA, YSYEKL. CDR3 length: 15 amino acids. Trimming left V 0 bases short and J 4 bases short, with 9 bases between. CDR3: CASSQDGTRTGELFF. For the CDR3, the DNA is TGCGCCAGCAGCCAAGATGGGACACGCACCGGGGAGCTGTTTTTT.

The chain links TRBV9 to TRBJ2-1, with a possible D match to TRBD2 (6 bases). Deletions cut 1 base from V and 2 bases from J, with 10 bases between. Germline assignment: CDR1 SGDLS and CDR2 YYNGEE. The CDR3 runs to 15 residues. The CDR3 loop is CASSVREAPYNEQFF. In DNA, the CDR3 is TGTGCCAGCAGCGTAAGGGAGGCGCCCTACAATGAGCAGTTCTTC.

The chain carries TRBV19 and TRBJ2-2; the D is unclear. The CDR3 has 16 amino acids. Trimming pared 1 base from V and 0 bases from J, leaving 9 bases between. Germline-derived CDR1 and CDR2 are LNHDA and SQIVND (reference sequence). CDR3 loop: CASSIVNAANTGELFF. The DNA of the CDR3 is TGTGCCAGTAGTATAGTAAACGCCGCGAACACCGGGGAGCTGTTTTTT.

The chain combines TRBV5-1 with TRBJ1-1; the D is unclear. V lost 0 bases and J 0 bases, leaving 9 bases between the germline ends. The CDR3 extends over 15 amino acids. CDR1 is SGHRS and CDR2 is YFSETQ in the germline V gene. The CDR3 DNA reads TGCGCCAGCAGCTTGGTAGACGGATTGAACACTGAAGCTTTCTTT. Amino acids: CASSLVDGLNTEAFF.

This clone was observed a single time. The chain joins TRBV11-2 to TRBJ2-7, with 11 positions matching TRBD2. From germline, CDR1 is SGHAT and CDR2 FQNNGV. CDR3 length equals 18 residues. V lost 5 bases to trimming and J lost 3 bases; unmatched junction nucleotides: 15. CDR3 amino acids: CASSAPRLAGGIDYEQYF. The CDR3, as DNA: TGTGCCAGCAGCGCCCCGCGGCTAGCGGGAGGCATAGACTACGAGCAGTACTTC.

The V call is TRBV5-4, the J call TRBJ2-1, with unresolved D. CDR3 length: 13 amino acids. The ends were cut back, 1 base at V and 4 bases at J, with 6 bases in the middle. Germline V CDR1 and CDR2: SGHNT, YYREEE (reference sequence). The chain's CDR3 is CASSLRQYNEQFF. The CDR3 DNA follows: TGTGCCAGCAGCTTGCGCCAGTACAATGAGCAGTTCTTC.